This T cell receptor beta chain was obtained from a study of shared clonotypes between healthy human individuals. Study observations and caveats: Clonotypes which were not shared had lower generation probabilities than clonotypes that all four donors shared.

In germline, CDR1 is SGHTA, CDR2 FQGNSA. The germline V and J ends were trimmed by 3 bases and 1 base, with 7 bases remaining between them. The CDR3 length is 14 residues. Using 200 ng DNA, approximately 30,000 T cell genomes, the sorted-subset replicate PCRs were run. Method: immunoSEQ multiplex PCR; TCRdb's copy keeps in-frame clones and lacks some. The sample includes a few million clones, approximately 95% seen only once; the top ten take approximately 0.4%. As regards this clone: Its specificity is unknown.

J is TRBJ1-3 and V is TRBV7-2; D gene unclear. Source material: naive CD4+ T cells from PBMCs. Subset described: CD45RA+ positively selected. This receptor was taken from a man in his late teens or twenties in good health. Some clones in this sample may be carry-over from other donors' samples. CDR3 coding DNA: TGTGCCAGCAGCTTTCCCGATTCTGGAAACACCATATATTTT. Encoded protein: CASSFPDSGNTIYF.